One TCR beta chain is described in this entry. What it recognizes is unknown. This specimen belongs to a study of cytomegalovirus exposure and HLA in healthy donors. This PCR relied on a set of 60 Vbeta primers and 13 Jbeta primers. Profiled with immunoSEQ multiplex PCR; TCRdb holds only in-frame clones, not every one. Here the sample spans more than 110,000 clones, around 84% being singletons. The study, taken as a whole, reports: A missense DCLRE1C variant was associated with V- and J-gene trimming of TCR beta chains in a later analysis, and an independent cohort replicated the association.

The germline V and J ends were trimmed by 2 bases and 7 bases, with 18 bases remaining between them. Germline V gives CDR1 KGHSH, CDR2 LQKENI. This CDR3 has 15 residues. The gene calls are TRBV18 and TRBJ2-7; TRBD2 might be the D (6 bases). Material for sequencing was PBMCs. This TCR came from a man in his fifties in good health and CMV-seronegative. Here the CDR3 reads CASSPGTWDGGEQYF. The CDR3 DNA reads TGTGCCAGCTCACCAGGTACATGGGACGGAGGGGAGCAGTACTTC.